The entry below describes one T cell receptor beta chain. What it binds is not known. CDR3 length: 16 amino acids. Looked up from germline, CDR1 is SGHVS and CDR2 is FQNEAQ. After removal of 2 bases from V and 6 bases from J, the junction contained 9 bases not matched to a gene. The PCR used 60 Vbeta and 13 Jbeta primers. Clones were read by immunoSEQ multiplex PCR, and TCRdb kept only the in-frame ones, dropping some. This table holds just under 95,000 clones, more than 65% found once. The data were taken from a study of cytomegalovirus exposure and HLA in healthy donors. Turning to the study itself: Tens of millions of unique TCRs, all from HLA-typed donors, were included in an early release of the data.

Study outcomes and limitations: Excluded: some indistinguishable V segments such as TRBV6-2 and TRBV6-3.

This receptor was identified in a human donor in good health. J is TRBJ2-7 and V is TRBV7-8; 11 bases map to TRBD2. The sequencing sample was made of PBMCs. The CDR3 DNA is TGTGCCAGCAGCTTAACAGTGACTAGCGGGAACGGCGAGCAGTACTTC. This gives the protein CASSLTVTSGNGEQYF.